This TCR beta chain was sequenced in a study of blood T cell repertoires in COVID-19. Background on the study: Acute and convalescent COVID-19 specimens originated in the United States, Italy and Spain. In each case, the material was cDNA or gDNA derived from T cells, B-cell-depleted T cells, or PBMCs.

As processed by the authors: Estimated nucleated cell counts came from reference gene primer amplification. Clones were read by immunoSEQ multiplex PCR, and TCRdb kept only the in-frame ones, dropping some. The V and J calls and clone size come from that table; D and trimming were worked out from the DNA. This table holds approximately 100,000 clones, just under 90% found once. Notes on this clone: The identical CDR3 is also encoded by other nucleotide sequences in the sample.

This CDR3 has 15 residues. J lost 3 bases, V lost 2 bases, and 5 bases had no gene match. Germline loops: CDR1 SGHTA, CDR2 FQGNSA. The chain joins TRBV7-2 to TRBJ2-7, with 9 bases identical to TRBD1. This sequence originates from a human donor in a cohort sampled during active COVID-19. Sequenced material: peripheral blood. The CDR3 loop is CASSLSGTGFYEQYF. DNA for the CDR3: TGTGCCAGCAGCTTATCTGGGACAGGGTTCTACGAGCAGTACTTC. The full variable domain, its missing parts supplied by reference TRBV7-2 and TRBJ2-7, is GAGVSQSPSNKVTEKGKDVELRCDPISGHTALYWYRQSLGQGLEFLIYFQGNSAPDKSGLPSDRFSAERTGGSVSTLTIQRTQQEDSAVYLCASSLSGTGFYEQYFGPGTRLTVT.